Presented here are 11 T cell receptor beta chains from one specimen sequenced in a study of blood T cell repertoires in COVID-19 (dated by TCRdb to the early 2020s). Libraries were made using the immunoSEQ multiplex PCR assay. TCRdb retrieved this table from immuneACCESS and kept in-frame rearrangements only. Not all clones are present; in checked studies, unresolved V genes account for under half, and no reason is known for the remainder. Counted in this sample were more than 110,000 clones; roughly 73% of them appeared once. In total, the top ten clones hold approximately 9.4% of the sample. Sequenced sample: peripheral blood. The source of these receptors is a woman aged 45-65 years with active or convalescent COVID-19.

The rearrangement joins TRBV2 to TRBJ1-6; tentatively, D is TRBD1 (5 bases). The CDR3 sequence is 16 residues long. V dropped 5 bases and J dropped 6 bases, with 17 bases sitting between them. Germline loops: CDR1 SNHLY, CDR2 FYNNEI. CDR3 sequence: CASSLRQSSGNSPLHF. The CDR3 DNA follows: TGTGCCAGCAGTCTCCGACAGAGTTCCGGTAATTCACCCCTCCACTTT.

The V and J genes are TRBV19 and TRBJ1-4; TRBD1 matches at 7 bases. Germline assignment: CDR1 LNHDA and CDR2 SQIVND (reference sequence). The CDR3 consists of 14 residues. Trimming took 6 bases from V and 8 from J; bases not matched to a gene: 9. CDR3 coding DNA: TGTGCCAGTAGCCCGGGACAGAGGGGCGAAAAACTGTTTTTT. It yields the protein CASSPGQRGEKLFF. The variable domain in full, completed from reference TRBV19 and TRBJ1-4, reads DGGITQSPKYLFRKEGQNVTLSCEQNLNHDAMYWYRQDPGQGLRLIYYSQIVNDFQKGDIAEGYSVSREKKESFPLTVTSAQKNPTAFYLCASSPGQRGEKLFFGSGTQLSVL.

The rearrangement joins TRBV9 to TRBJ2-2; 7 positions match TRBD2. Germline V CDR1 and CDR2: SGDLS, YYNGEE. This CDR3 has 16 residues. Unmatched junction bases numbered 7, after V lost 1 base and J lost 4 bases. In DNA, the CDR3 is TGTGCCAGCAGCGTATCTTGGCGGGGGAGCACCGGGGAGCTGTTTTTT. It is translated as CASSVSWRGSTGELFF.

The V gene is TRBV19, the J gene TRBJ2-7; 8 bases agree with TRBD2. The CDR3 is 14 residues long. V shed 6 bases and J 4 bases; nucleotides not matched to a gene: 8. CDR1 is LNHDA, CDR2 SQIVND, per germline (reference sequence). For the CDR3, the DNA is TGTGCCAGTAGCCGAGGACTAGCTAGGTACGAGCAGTACTTC. Translation: CASSRGLARYEQYF.

The chain employs TRBV3-1 (or the pseudogene TRBV3-2) and TRBJ2-1; 8 bases are a match to TRBD2. The germline CDR1 and CDR2 sequences are LGHDT and YNNKEL (reference sequence). CDR3 length equals 15 residues. The ends lost 2 bases at V and 16 bases at J; junction bases unmatched: 16. In DNA, the CDR3 is TGTGCCAGCAGCCAATCGCCGGTCGGGGGGGCCCCGCCATTCTTC. This codes for CASSQSPVGGAPPFF.

This clone was detected a few times. The chain combines TRBV7-2 with TRBJ1-1; TRBD1 might be the D (6 bases). This CDR3 comprises 13 residues. Germline loops: CDR1 SGHTA, CDR2 FQGNSA. V lost 0 bases and J 8 bases, leaving 10 bases between the germline ends. In DNA form, the CDR3 reads TGTGCCAGCAGCTTAGCGAGTCAGGGGGAAGCTTTCTTT. Translated, it gives CASSLASQGEAFF.

The chain is built from TRBV5-5 and TRBJ1-2; D may be TRBD1 (6 bases). The CDR3 runs 13 residues. Trimming pared 4 bases from V and 8 bases from J, leaving 15 bases between. CDR1 is SGHKS and CDR2 is YYEKEE in the germline V gene (reference sequence). CDR3 DNA sequence: TGTGCCAGCAGCCTCCGGGCGACAGGAGGCTACACCTTC. Amino acid sequence: CASSLRATGGYTF.

V is TRBV19 and J is TRBJ1-2, with D possibly being TRBD1 (5 bases). Germline values: CDR1 LNHDA, CDR2 SQIVND (reference sequence). The germline V and J ends were trimmed by 4 bases and 8 bases, with 14 bases remaining between them. The CDR3 sequence is 13 residues long. CDR3 sequence reads: CASSTTAFGGYTF. CDR3 in DNA: TGTGCCAGTAGTACGACAGCTTTCGGCGGCTACACCTTC.

Regarding this clone: This CDR3 is also generated by other DNA sequences in the sample. V and J are TRBV2 and TRBJ2-3; TRBD2 matches at 10 bases. CDR1 is SNHLY and CDR2 is FYNNEI in the germline V gene. The CDR3 runs to 13 residues. The J segment lost 4 bases and the V segment lost 5 bases, leaving 0 bases of the junction unmatched. The CDR3 sequence: CASSSGGADTQYF. Here the CDR3 DNA reads TGTGCCAGCAGTAGCGGGGGGGCAGATACGCAGTATTTT.

This sequence joins TRBV5-6 and TRBJ2-4, with 12 bases matching TRBD2. V was clipped by 1 base and J by 4 bases; unmatched bases: 3. The germline gives CDR1 SGHDT, CDR2 YYEEEE. The CDR3 has 16 amino acids. The CDR3 DNA sequence: TGTGCCAGCAGCTTGTGGCTAGCGGGGGGGAAAAACATTCAGTACTTC. Its translation: CASSLWLAGGKNIQYF.

This chain connects TRBV9 to TRBJ1-1, with a weak D call TRBD1 (6 bases). Germline V gene sequence: CDR1 SGDLS, CDR2 YYNGEE. The CDR3 sequence is 16 residues long. Deletions cut 0 bases from V and 3 bases from J, with 15 bases between. The CDR3 coding sequence is TGTGCCAGCAGCGTAGGTACAGGTTGGGGGCACACTGAAGCTTTCTTT. Translated, it gives CASSVGTGWGHTEAFF.